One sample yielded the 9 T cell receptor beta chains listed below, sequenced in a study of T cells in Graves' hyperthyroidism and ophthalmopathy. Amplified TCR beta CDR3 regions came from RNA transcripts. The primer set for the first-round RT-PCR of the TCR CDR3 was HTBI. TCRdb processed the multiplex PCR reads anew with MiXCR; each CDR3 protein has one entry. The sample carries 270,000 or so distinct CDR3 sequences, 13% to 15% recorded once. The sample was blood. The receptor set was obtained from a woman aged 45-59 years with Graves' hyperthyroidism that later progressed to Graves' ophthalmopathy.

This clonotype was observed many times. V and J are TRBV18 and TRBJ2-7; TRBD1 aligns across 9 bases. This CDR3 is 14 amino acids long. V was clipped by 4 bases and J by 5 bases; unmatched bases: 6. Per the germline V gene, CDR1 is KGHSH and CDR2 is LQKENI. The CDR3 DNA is TGTGCCAGCTCACGGGACAGGGTAAAGGACGAGCAGTACTTC. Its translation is CASSRDRVKDEQYF. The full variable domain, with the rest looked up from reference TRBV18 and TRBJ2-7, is NAGVMQNPRHLVRRRGQEARLRCSPMKGHSHVYWYRQLPEEGLKFMVYLQKENIIDESGMPKERFSAEFPKEGPSILRIQQVVRGDSAAYFCASSRDRVKDEQYFGPGTRLTVT.

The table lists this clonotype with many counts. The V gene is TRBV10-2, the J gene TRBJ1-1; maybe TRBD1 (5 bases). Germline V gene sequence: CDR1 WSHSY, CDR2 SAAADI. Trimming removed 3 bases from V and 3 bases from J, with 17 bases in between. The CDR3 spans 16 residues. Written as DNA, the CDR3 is TGCGCCAGCAGTGACGGGACCGCAGCTACCCACACTGAAGCTTTCTTT. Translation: CASSDGTAATHTEAFF.

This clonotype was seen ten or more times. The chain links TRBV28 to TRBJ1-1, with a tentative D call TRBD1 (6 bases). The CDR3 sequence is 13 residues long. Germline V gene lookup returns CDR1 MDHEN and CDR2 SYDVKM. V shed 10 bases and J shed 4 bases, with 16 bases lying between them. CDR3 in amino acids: CAIAIGGITEAFF. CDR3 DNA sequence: TGTGCCATCGCGATAGGGGGTATCACTGAAGCTTTCTTT.

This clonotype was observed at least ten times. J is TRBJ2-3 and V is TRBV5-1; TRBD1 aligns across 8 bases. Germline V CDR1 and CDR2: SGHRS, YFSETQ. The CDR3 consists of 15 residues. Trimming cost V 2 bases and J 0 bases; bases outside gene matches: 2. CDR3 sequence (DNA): TGCGCCAGCAGCTTAACAGGGGGGAGCACAGATACGCAGTATTTT. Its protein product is CASSLTGGSTDTQYF. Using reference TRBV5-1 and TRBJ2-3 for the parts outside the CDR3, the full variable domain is KAGVTQTPRYLIKTRGQQVTLSCSPISGHRSVSWYQQTPGQGLQFLFEYFSETQRNKGNFPGRFSGRQFSNSRSEMNVSTLELGDSALYLCASSLTGGSTDTQYFGPGTRLTVL.

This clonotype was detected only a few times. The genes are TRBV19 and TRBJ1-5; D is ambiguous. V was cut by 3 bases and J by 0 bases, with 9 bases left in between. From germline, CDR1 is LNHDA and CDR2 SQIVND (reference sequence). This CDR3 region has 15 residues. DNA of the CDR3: TGTGCCAGTAGTATCGTCGAGGTTAGCAATCAGCCCCAGCATTTT. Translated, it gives CASSIVEVSNQPQHF.

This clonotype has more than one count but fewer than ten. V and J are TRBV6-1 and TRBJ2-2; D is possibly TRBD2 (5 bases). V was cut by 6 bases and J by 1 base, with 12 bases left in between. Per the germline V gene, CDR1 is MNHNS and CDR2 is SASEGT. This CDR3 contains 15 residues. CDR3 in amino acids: CASSSLSGNTGELFF. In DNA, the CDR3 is TGTGCCAGCAGCTCCCTCAGCGGGAACACCGGGGAGCTGTTTTTT.

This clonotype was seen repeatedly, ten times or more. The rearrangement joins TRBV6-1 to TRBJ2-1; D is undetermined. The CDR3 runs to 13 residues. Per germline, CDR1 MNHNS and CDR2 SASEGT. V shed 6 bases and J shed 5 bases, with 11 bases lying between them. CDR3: CASRPYGDNEQFF. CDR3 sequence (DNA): TGTGCCAGCAGACCCTATGGGGACAATGAGCAGTTCTTC.

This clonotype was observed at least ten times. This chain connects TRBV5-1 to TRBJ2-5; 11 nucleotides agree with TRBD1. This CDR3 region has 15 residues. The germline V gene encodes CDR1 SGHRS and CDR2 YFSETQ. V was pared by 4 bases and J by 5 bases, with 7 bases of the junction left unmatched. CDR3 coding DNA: TGCGCCAGCAGCGGACAGGGGGCGCAATGGGAGACCCAGTACTTC. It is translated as CASSGQGAQWETQYF.

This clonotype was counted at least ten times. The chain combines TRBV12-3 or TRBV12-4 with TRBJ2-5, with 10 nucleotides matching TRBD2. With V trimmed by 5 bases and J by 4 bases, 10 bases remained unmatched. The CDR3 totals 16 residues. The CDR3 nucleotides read TGTGCCAGCAGTCCAGGACTAGCGGTGGGGCTAGAGACCCAGTACTTC. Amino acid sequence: CASSPGLAVGLETQYF.